Presented here are 9 T cell receptor beta chains from one specimen sequenced in a study of regulatory T cells in long-lasting Graves disease. Time point reported: newly diagnosed GD, antithyroid drugs for less than 3 months. PBMCs were the source of the RNA used for TCR sequencing. iRepertoire HTBI primers and Arm-PCR of CDR3 regions built TCR beta libraries. TCRdb independently ran MiXCR on the multiplex PCR reads; one entry per CDR3 protein. This table has under 300,000 distinct CDR3 sequences, around 20% appearing once. Sequencing used peripheral blood mononuclear cells (PBMCs), obtained at new diagnosis, from a patient treated with antithyroid drugs. The receptors were sampled from a female donor with Graves disease.

Only a few counts were recorded for this clonotype. This probably arose from a read error, given a far larger clone one base away. The V call is TRBV11-2, the J call TRBJ2-7; D is possibly TRBD2 (5 bases). Germline lookup yields CDR1 SGHAT and CDR2 FQNNGV. V was clipped by 5 bases and J by 7 bases, with 15 bases between them. The CDR3 covers 13 residues. Written as DNA, the CDR3 is TGTGCCAGCAGCCCTCCGCGGGTGGGTGAGCAGTACTTC. It is translated as CASSPPRVGEQYF.

This clonotype was counted many times. The chain uses TRBV6-2 or TRBV6-3 and TRBJ2-1; D not certain. The CDR3 is 13 amino acids. Germline loops: CDR1 MNHEY, CDR2 SVGEGT. V lost 7 bases to trimming and J lost 3 bases, with 10 bases between them. The CDR3 sequence is CASIEKGYNEQFF. CDR3 sequence (DNA): TGTGCCAGCATCGAGAAAGGCTACAATGAGCAGTTCTTC.

The chain joins TRBV6-1 to TRBJ1-5, with a tentative D call TRBD1 (5 bases). The V gene lost 4 bases and the J gene lost 9 bases, with 7 bases spanning the gap. Germline lookup yields CDR1 MNHNS and CDR2 SASEGT. This CDR3 spans 11 amino acids. CDR3 sequence: CASSAGRPQHF. CDR3 sequence (DNA): TGTGCCAGCAGTGCAGGGCGGCCCCAGCATTTT.

This clonotype has a count of ten or more. The chain links TRBV28 to TRBJ2-7, with 9 bases fitting TRBD2. Trimming cost V 0 bases and J 3 bases; bases outside gene matches: 3. The germline V gene encodes CDR1 MDHEN and CDR2 SYDVKM. The CDR3 runs to 15 residues. The CDR3 sequence: CASSLWVAGVYEQYF. In nucleotides, the CDR3 is TGTGCCAGCAGTTTATGGGTAGCGGGGGTCTACGAGCAGTACTTC.

This clonotype was seen only a few times. A much larger clone lies a single base off, so this may be a read error. Here the CDR3 reads CAIRSRDGDSPLHF. CDR3 DNA: TGTGCCATCAGGTCCCGGGACGGGGATTCACCCCTCCACTTT. The chain combines TRBV10-3 with TRBJ1-6; maybe TRBD1 (5 bases). Trimming left V 6 bases short and J 8 bases short, with 14 bases between. The CDR3 is 14 residues long. CDR1 is ENHRY, CDR2 SYGVKD, per germline.

This clonotype occurred many times. The chain joins TRBV9 to TRBJ2-1, with 10 bases fitting TRBD1. CDR1 is SGDLS, CDR2 YYNGEE, per germline. This CDR3 comprises 16 residues. After removal of 5 bases from V and 8 bases from J, the junction contained 13 bases not matched to a gene. The CDR3 protein is CASSTRGTGALYEQFF. The DNA of the CDR3 is TGTGCCAGCAGTACGAGAGGGACAGGGGCTCTCTATGAGCAGTTCTTC.

This clonotype was seen a handful of times. The chain is built from TRBV6-2 or TRBV6-3 and TRBJ1-5, with D unclear. The CDR3 is made up of 14 amino acids. The germline V gene encodes CDR1 MNHEY and CDR2 SVGEGT. Trimming left V 2 bases short and J 4 bases short, with 9 bases between. The DNA of the CDR3 is TGTGCCAGCAGTTACCCCGAATTGAATCAGCCCCAGCATTTT. Translated: CASSYPELNQPQHF.

The chain recombines TRBV20-1 with TRBJ1-1; 7 nucleotides match TRBD1. V lost 6 bases to trimming and J lost 0 bases; unmatched junction nucleotides: 10. Germline V gene sequence: CDR1 DFQATT, CDR2 SNEGSKA (reference sequence). The CDR3 has 15 residues. This CDR3 is CSAPNDGTVNTEAFF. The CDR3 DNA follows: TGCAGTGCACCTAATGACGGGACAGTGAACACTGAAGCTTTCTTT.

This clonotype was detected many times. This chain joins TRBV9 and TRBJ1-5; maybe TRBD1 (5 bases). V gave up 0 bases and J gave up 7 bases, with 14 bases separating them. The length of the CDR3 is 15 residues. The germline CDR1 and CDR2 sequences are SGDLS and YYNGEE. The CDR3 here is CASSVDGQAGQPQHF. In nucleotides, the CDR3 is TGTGCCAGCAGCGTAGACGGTCAAGCAGGGCAGCCCCAGCATTTT.